A single sample is the source of the 14 T cell receptor beta chains below, sequenced in a study of beta chain features in type 1 diabetes. General study findings and limits: Type 1 diabetes patients showed a moderate but significant shortening of TCRB CDR3s in all four CD4+ subsets.

What was sequenced were expressed TCRB transcripts, since all of the isolated RNA had been reverse transcribed. The method was immunoSEQ multiplex PCR; TCRdb's version includes in-frame clones alone and lacks a portion of them. The sample holds 200,000 to 300,000 clones, approximately 11% seen once. Antigens for these TCRs are unknown. Sequencing was performed on naive CD4+ T cells from blood. These receptor sequences come from a young man with type 1 diabetes.

The genes are TRBV5-6 and TRBJ2-1; TRBD1 might be the D (8 bases). CDR1 and CDR2 (germline): SGHDT, YYEEEE. CDR3 length equals 15 residues. V lost 4 bases and J lost 9, with 20 bases in between. CDR3 residues: CASSQLGQGGGEQFF. DNA of the CDR3: TGTGCCAGCAGCCAACTAGGACAGGGCGGGGGTGAGCAGTTCTTC.

The gene calls are TRBV5-4 and TRBJ2-1; 11 bases align to TRBD1. The CDR3 extends over 16 amino acids. Germline CDR1 is SGHNT and CDR2 is YYREEE (reference sequence). The V gene end was trimmed by 4 bases and the J gene end by 3 bases; junction bases not matched to a gene: 6. The CDR3 here is CASSLGQGVFYNEQFF. The CDR3 coding sequence is TGTGCCAGCAGCCTGGGACAGGGGGTGTTCTACAATGAGCAGTTCTTC.

This clone has more than one count but fewer than ten. The chain has TRBV18 and TRBJ1-1; a weak D match, TRBD1 (5 bases). Trimming shortened V by 6 bases and J by 8 bases, and 13 bases separated the two germline ends. Germline V lookup: CDR1 KGHSH, CDR2 LQKENI. This CDR3 is built from 12 residues. This CDR3 reads CASSPAGGEAFF. The CDR3 nucleotides are TGTGCCAGCTCCCCCGCCGGGGGAGAAGCTTTCTTT.

This chain uses TRBV4-2 with TRBJ2-1, with D perhaps TRBD2 (7 bases). The CDR3 is made up of 14 amino acids. The germline V and J ends were trimmed by 4 bases and 7 bases, with 14 bases remaining between them. CDR1 and CDR2 from the germline V gene are LGHNA and YNFKEQ. For the CDR3, the DNA is TGTGCCAGCAGCCGGGGGGGGCAAGGAAATGAGCAGTTCTTC. This gives the protein CASSRGGQGNEQFF.

This clone turned up a few times. The chain carries TRBV5-4 and TRBJ1-2; 7 bases are a match to TRBD1. J lost 0 bases, V lost 4 bases, and 6 bases had no gene match. The germline CDR1 and CDR2 sequences are SGHNT and YYREEE (reference sequence). The CDR3 totals 15 residues. CDR3 bases: TGTGCCAGCAGCCTCGACAGGGTGCCTAACTATGGCTACACCTTC. The encoded protein is CASSLDRVPNYGYTF.

The rearrangement joins TRBV2 to TRBJ2-5; D not certain. V was shortened by 6 bases and J by 0 bases, with 11 bases between the two germline ends. This CDR3 is 14 amino acids long. Germline V gene data show CDR1 as SNHLY and CDR2 as FYNNEI. The CDR3 is CASSGVYYQETQYF. The CDR3 DNA follows: TGTGCCAGCAGCGGAGTCTACTACCAAGAGACCCAGTACTTC.

This clone was seen only a few times. The chain combines TRBV14 with TRBJ1-4; possibly TRBD1 for D (6 bases). Germline V CDR1 and CDR2: SGHDN, FVKESK. The CDR3 is 15 amino acids. The ends were cut back, 3 bases at V and 7 bases at J, with 15 bases in the middle. In DNA, the CDR3 is TGTGCCAGCAGCCACGGGGGGCACCGTGGTGAAAAACTGTTTTTT. Translating it yields CASSHGGHRGEKLFF.

This clone was seen more than once but under ten times. V usage is TRBV2 and J usage is TRBJ1-6; 8 bases fit TRBD1. The germline CDR1 and CDR2 sequences are SNHLY and FYNNEI. The CDR3 spans 17 residues. After removal of 4 bases from V and 12 bases from J, the junction contained 17 bases not matched to a gene. This chain's CDR3 is CASSGRNDRGWGGPLHF. The CDR3 DNA follows: TGTGCCAGCAGTGGCCGCAATGACAGGGGCTGGGGAGGACCCCTCCACTTT. The whole variable domain, filled in from reference TRBV2 and TRBJ1-6, reads EPEVTQTPSHQVTQMGQEVILRCVPISNHLYFYWYRQILGQKVEFLVSFYNNEISEKSEIFDDQFSVERPDGSNFTLKIRSTKLEDSAMYFCASSGRNDRGWGGPLHFGNGTRLTVT.

This clone was recorded a few times. The chain combines TRBV18 with TRBJ1-1; D is ambiguous. Trimming left V 3 bases short and J 3 bases short, with 17 bases between. The V gene's germline CDR1 is KGHSH and CDR2 LQKENI. There are 16 residues in the CDR3. CDR3 nucleotide sequence: TGTGCCAGCTCACCTCCCCTTTTCCGGAGGGACACTGAAGCTTTCTTT. It translates to CASSPPLFRRDTEAFF.

This clone came up a few times. This rearrangement joins TRBV18 to TRBJ2-2; D is perhaps TRBD2 (5 bases). CDR1 KGHSH and CDR2 LQKENI come from the germline V gene. This CDR3 region has 14 residues. The germline V and J ends were trimmed by 2 bases and 4 bases, with 8 bases remaining between them. The CDR3 sequence: CASSPMEVTGELFF. The CDR3, as DNA: TGTGCCAGCTCACCAATGGAGGTCACCGGGGAGCTGTTTTTT.

The V gene is TRBV11-2, the J gene TRBJ2-3; D may be TRBD2 (7 bases). This CDR3 spans 15 amino acids. Trimming removed 2 bases at V and 1 base at J, with 10 bases between. CDR1 SGHAT and CDR2 FQNNGV come from the germline V gene. DNA for the CDR3: TGTGCCAGCAGCTTAAGGGGGGGCGGCACAGATACGCAGTATTTT. This codes for CASSLRGGGTDTQYF.

V is TRBV27 and J is TRBJ1-5; weak D call: TRBD1 (6 bases). Germline loops: CDR1 MNHEY, CDR2 SMNVEV (reference sequence). Trimming removed 3 bases from V and 5 bases from J, with 8 bases in between. The CDR3 runs to 13 residues. The CDR3 here is CASSLDRYQPQHF. CDR3 in DNA: TGTGCCAGCAGTTTGGACAGATATCAGCCCCAGCATTTT.

This chain connects TRBV5-4 to TRBJ2-6, with D tentatively TRBD2 (5 bases). Deletions cut 0 bases from V and 4 bases from J, with 8 bases between. The CDR3 covers 15 residues. Per the germline V gene, CDR1 is SGHNT and CDR2 is YYREEE (reference sequence). This CDR3 is CASSLARAGANVLTF. Written as DNA, the CDR3 is TGTGCCAGCAGCTTGGCGAGGGCCGGGGCCAACGTCCTGACTTTC.

The sample holds a few counts of this clone. The rearrangement links TRBV18 to TRBJ1-1, with 9 bases that match TRBD1. The CDR3 has 16 amino acids. J was trimmed by 5 bases and V by 4 bases; bases with no gene match: 11. CDR1 and CDR2 from the germline V gene are KGHSH and LQKENI. CDR3 sequence: CASSRATGGLGTEAFF. CDR3 nucleotides: TGTGCCAGCTCACGTGCTACAGGGGGCTTGGGGACTGAAGCTTTCTTT.